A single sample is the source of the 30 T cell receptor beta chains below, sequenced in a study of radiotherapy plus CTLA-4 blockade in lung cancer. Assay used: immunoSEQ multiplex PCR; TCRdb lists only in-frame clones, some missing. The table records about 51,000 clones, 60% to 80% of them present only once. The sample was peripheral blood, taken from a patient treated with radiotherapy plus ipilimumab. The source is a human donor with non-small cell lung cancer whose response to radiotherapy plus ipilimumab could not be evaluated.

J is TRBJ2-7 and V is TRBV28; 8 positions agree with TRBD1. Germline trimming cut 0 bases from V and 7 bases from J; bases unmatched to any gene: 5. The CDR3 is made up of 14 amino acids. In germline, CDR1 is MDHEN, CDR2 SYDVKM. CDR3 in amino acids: CASSLWDRVLEQYF. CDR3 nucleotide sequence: TGTGCCAGCAGTTTATGGGACAGGGTCTTGGAGCAGTACTTC.

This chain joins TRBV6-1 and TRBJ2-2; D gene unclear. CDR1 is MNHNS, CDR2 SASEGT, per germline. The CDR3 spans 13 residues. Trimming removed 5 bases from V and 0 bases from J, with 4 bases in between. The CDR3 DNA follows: TGTGCCAGCAGTCCTGCGAACACCGGGGAGCTGTTTTTT. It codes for CASSPANTGELFF.

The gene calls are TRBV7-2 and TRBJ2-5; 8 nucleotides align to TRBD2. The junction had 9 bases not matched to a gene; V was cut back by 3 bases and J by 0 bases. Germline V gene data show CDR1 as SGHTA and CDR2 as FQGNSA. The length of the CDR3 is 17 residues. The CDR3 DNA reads TGTGCCAGCAGCTTGCAATGGGTAGCGGGGAACCAAGAGACCCAGTACTTC. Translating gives CASSLQWVAGNQETQYF.

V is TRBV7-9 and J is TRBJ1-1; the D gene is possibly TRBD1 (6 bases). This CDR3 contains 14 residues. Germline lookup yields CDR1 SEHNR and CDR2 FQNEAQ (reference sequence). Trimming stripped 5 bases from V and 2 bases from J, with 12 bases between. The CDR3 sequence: CASSPGHRNTEAFF. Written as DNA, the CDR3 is TGTGCCAGCAGCCCGGGACACAGAAACACTGAAGCTTTCTTT.

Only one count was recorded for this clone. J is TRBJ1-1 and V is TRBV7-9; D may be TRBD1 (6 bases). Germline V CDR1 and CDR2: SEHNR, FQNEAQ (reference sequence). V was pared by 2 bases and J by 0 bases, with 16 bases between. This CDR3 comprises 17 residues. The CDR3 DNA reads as TGTGCCAGCAGCTTATCGGTGGGGGGGCTCGTGAACACTGAAGCTTTCTTT. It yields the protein CASSLSVGGLVNTEAFF.

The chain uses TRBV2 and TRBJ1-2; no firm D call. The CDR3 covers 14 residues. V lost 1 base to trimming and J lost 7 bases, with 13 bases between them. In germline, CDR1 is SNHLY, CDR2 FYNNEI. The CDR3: CASSEERAVTGYTF. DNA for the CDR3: TGTGCCAGCAGTGAAGAGCGGGCAGTAACTGGCTACACCTTC.

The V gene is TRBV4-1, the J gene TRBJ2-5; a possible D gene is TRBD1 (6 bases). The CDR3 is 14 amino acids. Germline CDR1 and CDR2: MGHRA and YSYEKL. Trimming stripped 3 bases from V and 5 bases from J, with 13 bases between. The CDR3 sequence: CASSHFHRAETQYF. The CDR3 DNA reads TGCGCCAGCAGCCATTTCCACAGGGCTGAGACCCAGTACTTC.

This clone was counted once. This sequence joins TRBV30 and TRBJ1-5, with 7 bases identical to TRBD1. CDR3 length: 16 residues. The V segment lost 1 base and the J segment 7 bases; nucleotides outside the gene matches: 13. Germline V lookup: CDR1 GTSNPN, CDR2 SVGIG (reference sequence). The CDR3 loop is CAWSDLSGGTGQPQHF. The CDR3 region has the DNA TGTGCCTGGAGTGACCTTTCAGGGGGGACCGGACAGCCCCAGCATTTT.

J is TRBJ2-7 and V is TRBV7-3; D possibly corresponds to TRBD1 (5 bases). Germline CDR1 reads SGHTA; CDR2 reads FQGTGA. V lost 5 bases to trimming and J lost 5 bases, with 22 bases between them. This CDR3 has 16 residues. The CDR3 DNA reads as TGTGCCAGCAGCGCACACTCCCCGGACATTCCTAACGAGCAGTACTTC. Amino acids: CASSAHSPDIPNEQYF.

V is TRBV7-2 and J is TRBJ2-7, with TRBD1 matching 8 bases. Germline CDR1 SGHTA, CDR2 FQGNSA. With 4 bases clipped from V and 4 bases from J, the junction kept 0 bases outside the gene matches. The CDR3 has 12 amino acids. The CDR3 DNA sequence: TGTGCCAGCAGCTGGACAGGGTACGAGCAGTACTTC. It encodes CASSWTGYEQYF.

In nucleotides, the CDR3 is TGTGCCAGCATCTCTAGTTGGGGGCAAAGGAACTCCTACAATGAGCAGTTCTTC. This codes for CASISSWGQRNSYNEQFF. This chain uses TRBV7-9 with TRBJ2-1; TRBD1 is a possible D gene (6 bases). Looked up from germline, CDR1 is SEHNR and CDR2 is FQNEAQ (reference sequence). The CDR3 is 18 residues long. V lost 7 bases and J 0 bases, leaving 22 bases between the germline ends.

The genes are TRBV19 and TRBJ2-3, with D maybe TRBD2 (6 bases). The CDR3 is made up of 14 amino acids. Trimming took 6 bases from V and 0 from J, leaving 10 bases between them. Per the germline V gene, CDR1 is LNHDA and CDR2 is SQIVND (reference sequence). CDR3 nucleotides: TGTGCCAGTAGCCGGGGGACTAGCACAGATACGCAGTATTTT. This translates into CASSRGTSTDTQYF.

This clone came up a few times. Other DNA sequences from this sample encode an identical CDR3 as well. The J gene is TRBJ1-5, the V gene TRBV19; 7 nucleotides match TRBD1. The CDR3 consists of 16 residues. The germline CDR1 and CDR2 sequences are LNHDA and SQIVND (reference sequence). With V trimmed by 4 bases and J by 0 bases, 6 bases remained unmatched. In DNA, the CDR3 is TGTGCCAGTAGTACGCGACAGGGTCCTAGCAATCAGCCCCAGCATTTT. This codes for CASSTRQGPSNQPQHF.

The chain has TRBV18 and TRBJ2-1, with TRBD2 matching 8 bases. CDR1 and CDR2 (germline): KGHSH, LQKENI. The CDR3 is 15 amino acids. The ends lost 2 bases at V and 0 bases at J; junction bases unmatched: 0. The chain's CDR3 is CASSPSGSSYNEQFF. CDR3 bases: TGTGCCAGCTCACCAAGCGGGAGCTCCTACAATGAGCAGTTCTTC.

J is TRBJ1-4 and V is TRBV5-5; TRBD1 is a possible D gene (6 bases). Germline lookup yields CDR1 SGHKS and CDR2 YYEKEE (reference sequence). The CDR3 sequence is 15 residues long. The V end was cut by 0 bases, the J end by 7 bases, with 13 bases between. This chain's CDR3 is CASSLAGTTLEKLFF. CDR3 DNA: TGTGCCAGCAGCTTGGCCGGGACAACCCTTGAAAAACTGTTTTTT. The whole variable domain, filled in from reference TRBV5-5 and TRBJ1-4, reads DAGVTQSPTHLIKTRGQQVTLRCSPISGHKSVSWYQQVLGQGPQFIFQYYEKEERGRGNFPDRFSARQFPNYSSELNVNALLLGDSALYLCASSLAGTTLEKLFFGSGTQLSVL.

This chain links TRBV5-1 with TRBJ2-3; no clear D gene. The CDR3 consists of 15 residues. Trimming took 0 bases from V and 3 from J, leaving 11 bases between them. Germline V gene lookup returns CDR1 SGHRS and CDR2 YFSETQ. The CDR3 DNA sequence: TGCGCCAGCAGCTTGGCCTGGTTGGAGACAGATACGCAGTATTTT. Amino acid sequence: CASSLAWLETDTQYF.

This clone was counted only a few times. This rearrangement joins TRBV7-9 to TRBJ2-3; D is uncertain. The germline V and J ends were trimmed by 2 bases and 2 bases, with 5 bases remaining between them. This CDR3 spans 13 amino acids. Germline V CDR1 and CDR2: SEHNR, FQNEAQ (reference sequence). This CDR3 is CASSLQSTDTQYF. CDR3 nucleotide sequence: TGTGCCAGCAGCTTACAGTCCACAGATACGCAGTATTTT.

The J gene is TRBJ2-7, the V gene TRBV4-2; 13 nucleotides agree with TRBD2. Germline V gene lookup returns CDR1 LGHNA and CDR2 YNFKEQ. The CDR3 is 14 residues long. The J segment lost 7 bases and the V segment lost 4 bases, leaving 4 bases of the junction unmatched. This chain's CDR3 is CASSRGLAGEEQYF. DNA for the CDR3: TGTGCCAGCAGCCGAGGACTAGCGGGAGAAGAGCAGTACTTC.

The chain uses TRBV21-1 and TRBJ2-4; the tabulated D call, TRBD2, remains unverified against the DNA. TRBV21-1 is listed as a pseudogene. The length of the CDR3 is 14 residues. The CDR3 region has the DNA TGTGCCAGCAGCAGCGGCCTCGGCATAAACATTCAGTACTTC. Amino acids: CASSSGLGINIQYF.

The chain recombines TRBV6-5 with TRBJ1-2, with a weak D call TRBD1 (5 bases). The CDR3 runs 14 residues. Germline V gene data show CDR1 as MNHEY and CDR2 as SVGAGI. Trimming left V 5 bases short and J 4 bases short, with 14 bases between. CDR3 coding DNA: TGTGCCAGCAGTACCCCCCGACAGAGCTATGGCTACACCTTC. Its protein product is CASSTPRQSYGYTF.

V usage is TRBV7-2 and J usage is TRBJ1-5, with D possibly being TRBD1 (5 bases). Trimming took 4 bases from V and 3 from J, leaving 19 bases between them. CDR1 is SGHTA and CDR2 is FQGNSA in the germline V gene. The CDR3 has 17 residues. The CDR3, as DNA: TGTGCCAGCAGCTGGGGGGTCTTAACAGGCCTCAATCAGCCCCAGCATTTT. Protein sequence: CASSWGVLTGLNQPQHF.

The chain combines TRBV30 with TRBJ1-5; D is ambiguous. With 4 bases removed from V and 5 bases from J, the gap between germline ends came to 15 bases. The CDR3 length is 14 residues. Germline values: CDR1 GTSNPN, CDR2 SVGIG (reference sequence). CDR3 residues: CAWNRDRSDQPQHF. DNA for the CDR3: TGTGCCTGGAATCGGGATAGGTCGGATCAGCCCCAGCATTTT.

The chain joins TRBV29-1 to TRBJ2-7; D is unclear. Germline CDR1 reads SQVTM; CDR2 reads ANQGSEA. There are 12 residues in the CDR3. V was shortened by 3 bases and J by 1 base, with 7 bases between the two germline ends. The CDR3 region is CSVDGGSYEQYF. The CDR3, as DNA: TGCAGCGTTGATGGCGGATCCTACGAGCAGTACTTC.

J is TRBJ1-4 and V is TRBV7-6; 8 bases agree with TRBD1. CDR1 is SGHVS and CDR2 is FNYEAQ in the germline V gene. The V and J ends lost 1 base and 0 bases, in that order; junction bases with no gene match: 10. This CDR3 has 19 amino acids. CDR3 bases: TGTGCCAGCAGCTTAGTGGGCGGGACAGGCTATGCAACTAATGAAAAACTGTTTTTT. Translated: CASSLVGGTGYATNEKLFF.

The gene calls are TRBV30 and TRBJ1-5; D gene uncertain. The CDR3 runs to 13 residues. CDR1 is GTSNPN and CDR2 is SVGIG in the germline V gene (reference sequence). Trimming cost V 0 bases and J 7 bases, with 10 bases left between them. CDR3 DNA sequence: TGTGCCTGGAGTGTTTACTCGGGGCAGCCCCAGCATTTT. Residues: CAWSVYSGQPQHF. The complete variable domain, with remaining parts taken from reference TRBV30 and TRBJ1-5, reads SQTIHQWPATLVQPVGSPLSLECTVEGTSNPNLYWYRQAAGRGLQLLFYSVGIGQISSEVPQNLSASRPQDRQFILSSKKLLLSDSGFYLCAWSVYSGQPQHFGDGTRLSIL.

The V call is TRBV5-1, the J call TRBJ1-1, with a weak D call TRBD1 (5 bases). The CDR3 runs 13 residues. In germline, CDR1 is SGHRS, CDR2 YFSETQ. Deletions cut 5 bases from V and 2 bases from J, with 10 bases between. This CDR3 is CASRSQVNTEAFF. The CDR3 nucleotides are TGCGCCAGCAGGTCACAGGTAAACACTGAAGCTTTCTTT.

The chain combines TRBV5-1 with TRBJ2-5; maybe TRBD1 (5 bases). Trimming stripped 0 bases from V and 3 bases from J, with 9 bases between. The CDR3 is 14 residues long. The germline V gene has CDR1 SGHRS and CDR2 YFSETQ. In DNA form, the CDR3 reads TGCGCCAGCAGCTTGGCAGGGTTGGAAGAGACCCAGTACTTC. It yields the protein CASSLAGLEETQYF.

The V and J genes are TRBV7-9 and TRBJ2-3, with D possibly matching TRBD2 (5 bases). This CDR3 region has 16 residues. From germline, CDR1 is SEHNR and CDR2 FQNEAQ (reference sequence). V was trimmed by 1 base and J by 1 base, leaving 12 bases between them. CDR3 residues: CASSLGLLGGTDTQYF. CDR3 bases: TGTGCCAGCAGCTTAGGTTTACTAGGCGGCACAGATACGCAGTATTTT.

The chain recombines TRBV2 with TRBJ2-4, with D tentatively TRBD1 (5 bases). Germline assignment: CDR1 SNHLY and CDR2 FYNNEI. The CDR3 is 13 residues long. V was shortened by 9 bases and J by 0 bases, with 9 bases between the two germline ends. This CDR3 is CASSTVAKNIQYF. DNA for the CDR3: TGTGCCAGTTCGACAGTAGCCAAAAACATTCAGTACTTC.

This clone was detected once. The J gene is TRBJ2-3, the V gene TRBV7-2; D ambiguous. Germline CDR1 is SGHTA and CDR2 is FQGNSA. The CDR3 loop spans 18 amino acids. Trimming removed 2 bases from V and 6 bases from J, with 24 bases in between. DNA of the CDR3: TGTGCCAGCAGCTTACGCCCACCGGTTGGTTCAACGGTGGATACGCAGTATTTT. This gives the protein CASSLRPPVGSTVDTQYF.